The entry below describes one T cell receptor beta chain. Its antigen is as yet unknown. A much larger clone is a single base away; this may be a read error. The data stem from a study of regulatory T cells in long-lasting Graves disease. For the study at large: Newly diagnosed Graves' patients had under 3 months of antithyroid drugs.

This CDR3 has 15 residues. Trimming removed 4 bases from V and 2 bases from J; junction bases left unmatched: 6. CDR1 LGHDT and CDR2 YNNKEL come from the germline V gene (reference sequence). Time point denoted: newly diagnosed GD, antithyroid drugs for less than 3 months. Construction of the TCR library relied on RNA isolated from PBMCs. Whole-study results and caveats: Graves' patients with persistent disease showed TCR diversity lower than patients newly diagnosed.

CDR3-region Arm-PCR and iRepertoire HTBI primers produced the TCR beta libraries. Original processing methods: Samples collectively showed 62 TRBV and approximately 13 TRBJ segments. Each CDR3 protein is one row after TCRdb ran MiXCR on the multiplex PCR reads. These V and J calls originate from TCRdb's pipeline instead of the authors' own analysis. This table has roughly 610,000 distinct CDR3 sequences, about 16% appearing once. The same data also went into a second study, on T cells in Graves' hyperthyroidism and ophthalmopathy. That study adds: Most thyroid clonotypes expanded above 0.001 appeared in blood too.

The V and J genes are TRBV3-1 and TRBJ2-7; 9 bases are a match to TRBD1. This specimen consisted of peripheral blood mononuclear cells (PBMCs), obtained at new diagnosis, from a patient treated with antithyroid drugs. This sequence was found in a woman aged 25-40 years with Graves disease. The CDR3 bases are TGTGCCAGCAGCCTCGGGACAGGGCTCCCCTACGAGCAGTACTTC. Amino acid sequence: CASSLGTGLPYEQYF.